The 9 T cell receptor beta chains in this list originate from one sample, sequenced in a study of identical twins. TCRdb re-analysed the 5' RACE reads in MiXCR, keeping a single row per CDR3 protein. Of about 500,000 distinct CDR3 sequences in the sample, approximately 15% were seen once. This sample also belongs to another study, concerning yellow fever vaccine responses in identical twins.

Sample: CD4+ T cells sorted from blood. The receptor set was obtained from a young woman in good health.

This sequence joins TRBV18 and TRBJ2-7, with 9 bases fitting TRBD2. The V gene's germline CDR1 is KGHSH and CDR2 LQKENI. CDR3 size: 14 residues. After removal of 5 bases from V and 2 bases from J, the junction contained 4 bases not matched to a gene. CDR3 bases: TGTGCCAGCTCATCCCAGCGGGGGGCCTACGAGCAGTACTTC. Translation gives CASSSQRGAYEQYF.

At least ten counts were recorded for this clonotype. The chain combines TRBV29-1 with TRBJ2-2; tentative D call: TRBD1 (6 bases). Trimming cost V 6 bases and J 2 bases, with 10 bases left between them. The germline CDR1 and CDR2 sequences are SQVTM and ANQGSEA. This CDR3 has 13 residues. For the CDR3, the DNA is TGCAGCGTCAGGGGTGCCAACACCGGGGAGCTGTTTTTT. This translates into CSVRGANTGELFF.

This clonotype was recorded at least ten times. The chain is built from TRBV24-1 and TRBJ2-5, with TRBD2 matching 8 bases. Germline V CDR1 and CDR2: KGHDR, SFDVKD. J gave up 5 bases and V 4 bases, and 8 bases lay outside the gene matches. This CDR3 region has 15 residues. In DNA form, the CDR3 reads TGTGCCACCAGTGACGCCGGGACTAGGGGGGAGACCCAGTACTTC. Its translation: CATSDAGTRGETQYF.

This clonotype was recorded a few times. The CDR3 sequence is CASNTRRGGAFVDTQYF. In DNA form, the CDR3 reads TGTGCCAGCAATACCCGACGCGGGGGGGCCTTTGTAGATACGCAGTATTTT. The gene calls are TRBV28 and TRBJ2-3, with 9 bases matching TRBD2. The CDR3 spans 17 residues. V shed 7 bases and J 5 bases; nucleotides not matched to a gene: 16. Germline V gene data show CDR1 as MDHEN and CDR2 as SYDVKM.

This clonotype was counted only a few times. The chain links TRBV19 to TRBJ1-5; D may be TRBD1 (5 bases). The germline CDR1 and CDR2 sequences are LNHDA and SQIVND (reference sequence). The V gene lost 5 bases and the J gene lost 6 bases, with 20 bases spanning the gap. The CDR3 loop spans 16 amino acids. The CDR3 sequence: CASSPRASGLGQPQHF. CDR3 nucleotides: TGTGCCAGTAGTCCCAGGGCCAGTGGCTTAGGTCAGCCCCAGCATTTT.

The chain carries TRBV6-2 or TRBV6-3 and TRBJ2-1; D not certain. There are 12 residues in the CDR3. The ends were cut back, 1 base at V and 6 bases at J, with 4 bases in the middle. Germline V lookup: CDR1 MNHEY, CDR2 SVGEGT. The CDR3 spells CASSYWRNEQFF. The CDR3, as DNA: TGTGCCAGCAGTTACTGGCGCAATGAGCAGTTCTTC.

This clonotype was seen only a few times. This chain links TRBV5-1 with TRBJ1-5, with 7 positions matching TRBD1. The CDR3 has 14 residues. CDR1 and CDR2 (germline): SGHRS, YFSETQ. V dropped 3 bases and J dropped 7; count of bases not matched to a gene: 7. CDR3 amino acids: CASSSGETGQPQHF. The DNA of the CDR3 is TGCGCCAGCAGCTCGGGCGAGACAGGGCAGCCCCAGCATTTT.

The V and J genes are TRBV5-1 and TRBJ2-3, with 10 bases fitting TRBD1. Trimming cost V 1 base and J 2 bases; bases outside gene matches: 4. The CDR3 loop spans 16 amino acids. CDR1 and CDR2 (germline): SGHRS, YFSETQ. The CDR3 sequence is CASSLSGQGVTDTQYF. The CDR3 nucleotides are TGCGCCAGCAGCTTGTCAGGACAGGGGGTCACAGATACGCAGTATTTT.

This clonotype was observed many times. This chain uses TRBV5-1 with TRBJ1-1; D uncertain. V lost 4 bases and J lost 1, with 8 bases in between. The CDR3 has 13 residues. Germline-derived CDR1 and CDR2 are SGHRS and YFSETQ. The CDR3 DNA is TGCGCCAGCAGCCAAAGGGAGAACACTGAAGCTTTCTTT. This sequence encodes CASSQRENTEAFF.